These 13 T cell receptor beta chains were all obtained from the same sample, sequenced in a study of cytomegalovirus exposure and HLA in healthy donors (TCRdb year 2017). Receptor amplification or capture employed the immunoSEQ multiplex PCR assay. For the multiplex PCR, a mixture combining 60 forward primers for TCR Vbeta segments and 13 reverse primers for TCR Jbeta segments was used. TCRdb retrieved this table from immuneACCESS and kept in-frame rearrangements only. Not all clones are present; in checked studies, unresolved V genes account for under half, and no reason is known for the remainder. Counted in this sample were 150,000 or so clones; over 60% of them appeared once. The ten largest clones take up approximately 1.8% of the sample. Sequencing was performed on PBMCs. Receptors originate from a woman aged 18-29 years in good health and CMV-seronegative.

This rearrangement joins TRBV11-2 to TRBJ2-3; D remains ambiguous. Germline V CDR1 and CDR2: SGHAT, FQNNGV. The CDR3 spans 14 residues. Deletions cut 1 base from V and 1 base from J, with 6 bases between. The CDR3: CASSLAPGTDTQYF. CDR3 DNA: TGTGCCAGCAGCTTAGCCCCCGGCACAGATACGCAGTATTTT.

The chain couples TRBV25-1 to TRBJ2-1; 9 bases are a match to TRBD2. Germline V gives CDR1 MGHDK, CDR2 SYGVNS. Trimming removed 7 bases from V and 4 bases from J; junction bases left unmatched: 8. CDR3 length: 15 residues. CDR3 DNA: TGTGCCAGCAAGGGGGGGACTAGCCGATACAATGAGCAGTTCTTC. Its protein is CASKGGTSRYNEQFF.

This rearrangement joins TRBV11-3 to TRBJ2-7; tentative D call: TRBD2 (5 bases). CDR3 size: 14 residues. Trimming shortened V by 5 bases and J by 4 bases, and 15 bases separated the two germline ends. Germline CDR1 SGHNT, CDR2 YENEEA. The CDR3 coding sequence is TGTGCCAGCAGCCGGGGAGAGACAATTTACGAGCAGTACGTC. Its protein product is CASSRGETIYEQYV.

V gene TRBV5-4 combines with J gene TRBJ1-2; D is unresolved. From germline, CDR1 is SGHNT and CDR2 YYREEE (reference sequence). V gave up 7 bases and J gave up 2 bases, with 6 bases separating them. The CDR3 covers 11 residues. The CDR3 region has the DNA TGTGCCAGCCGCGGGAACTATGGCTACACCTTC. Translating it yields CASRGNYGYTF.

J is TRBJ1-4 and V is TRBV4-3, with 7 bases lining up with TRBD1. Germline V gene data show CDR1 as LGHNA and CDR2 as YSLEER. J was trimmed by 5 bases and V by 3 bases; bases with no gene match: 6. This CDR3 contains 15 residues. CDR3 sequence reads: CASSHRPTGNEKLFF. The CDR3 DNA is TGCGCCAGCAGCCACCGTCCGACAGGGAATGAAAAACTGTTTTTT.

The rearrangement joins TRBV5-8 to TRBJ2-3; tentatively, D is TRBD2 (7 bases). Germline V CDR1 and CDR2: SGHTS, YDEGEE. The V end lost 3 bases, the J end lost 4 bases, and 15 bases lay between the germline ends. CDR3 length: 15 residues. The CDR3 region is CASSSRLAGADTQYF. As DNA, the CDR3 is TGTGCCAGCAGCTCAAGACTAGCAGGGGCAGATACGCAGTATTTT.

This clone appeared once. The chain has TRBV6-5 and TRBJ1-1; D remains ambiguous. The V gene's germline CDR1 is MNHEY and CDR2 SVGAGI. The V gene lost 2 bases and the J gene lost 1 base, with 8 bases spanning the gap. The CDR3 has 14 amino acids. This CDR3 is CASSYHGGNTEAFF. CDR3 DNA: TGTGCCAGCAGTTACCATGGAGGGAACACTGAAGCTTTCTTT.

In the case of this clone: A junction boundary mismatches the germline segment, possibly from a read error. The chain carries TRBV7-9 and TRBJ1-2, with 7 bases lining up with TRBD1. In germline, CDR1 is SEHNR, CDR2 FQNEAQ (reference sequence). This CDR3 has 17 amino acids. The CDR3 nucleotides read TGTTCCAGCAGCTTAGTGACGGGGACAGCTCTACCGGCTGGCTACACCTTC. It yields the protein CSSSLVTGTALPAGYTF.

CDR3 nucleotide sequence: TGTGCCAGCAGCCCCTTCCGAGGGGGCCGAAGGTTGGATACGCAGTATTTT. Translation gives CASSPFRGGRRLDTQYF. V gene TRBV7-2 combines with J gene TRBJ2-3; 7 bases are a match to TRBD1. CDR3 length: 17 residues. Trimming took 5 bases from V and 6 from J; bases not matched to a gene: 17. Germline lookup yields CDR1 SGHTA and CDR2 FQGNSA. The whole variable domain, filled in from reference TRBV7-2 and TRBJ2-3, reads GAGVSQSPSNKVTEKGKDVELRCDPISGHTALYWYRQSLGQGLEFLIYFQGNSAPDKSGLPSDRFSAERTGGSVSTLTIQRTQQEDSAVYLCASSPFRGGRRLDTQYFGPGTRLTVL.

J is TRBJ2-5 and V is TRBV28, with D perhaps TRBD2 (6 bases). With 7 bases removed from V and 3 bases from J, the gap between germline ends came to 15 bases. Germline-derived CDR1 and CDR2 are MDHEN and SYDVKM. The CDR3 has 14 amino acids. CDR3 bases: TGTGCCAGCAACCATCACAGGACTAAAGAGACCCAGTACTTC. As protein: CASNHHRTKETQYF.

V is TRBV7-2 and J is TRBJ1-2; no clear D. V was pared by 3 bases and J by 9 bases, with 14 bases between. This CDR3 comprises 13 residues. Germline CDR1 is SGHTA and CDR2 is FQGNSA. The CDR3 protein is CASSFPGVDSYTF. CDR3 DNA sequence: TGTGCCAGCAGCTTCCCCGGGGTCGATAGCTACACCTTC.

The chain is built from TRBV7-2 and TRBJ2-3; TRBD2 aligns across 14 bases. After removal of 1 base from V and 4 bases from J, the junction contained 10 bases not matched to a gene. The CDR3 runs 19 residues. Germline CDR1 is SGHTA and CDR2 is FQGNSA. The CDR3 here is CASSLEAPVGLAGADTQYF. The CDR3 DNA reads as TGTGCCAGCAGCTTAGAGGCCCCTGTGGGACTAGCGGGGGCAGATACGCAGTATTTT.

V usage is TRBV5-1 and J usage is TRBJ2-1, with D possibly being TRBD2 (6 bases). CDR3 length equals 17 residues. V dropped 0 bases and J dropped 9 bases, with 22 bases sitting between them. Looked up from germline, CDR1 is SGHRS and CDR2 is YFSETQ. CDR3 bases: TGCGCCAGCAGCTTGGCCTGGGCGGGAATGGGGGGTGGTGAGCAGTTCTTC. Amino acid sequence: CASSLAWAGMGGGEQFF.